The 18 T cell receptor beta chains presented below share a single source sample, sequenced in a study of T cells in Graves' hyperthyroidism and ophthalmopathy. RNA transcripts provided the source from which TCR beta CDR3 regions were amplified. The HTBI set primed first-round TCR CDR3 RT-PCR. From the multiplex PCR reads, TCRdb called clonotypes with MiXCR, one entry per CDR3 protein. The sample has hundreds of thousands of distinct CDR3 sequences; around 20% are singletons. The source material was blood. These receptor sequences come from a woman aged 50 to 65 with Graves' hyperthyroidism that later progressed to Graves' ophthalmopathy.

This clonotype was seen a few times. CDR3 DNA: TGTGCCAGTAGTATAGGATACCCTGGGGAGACCCAGTACTTC. This codes for CASSIGYPGETQYF. V gene TRBV19 combines with J gene TRBJ2-5; no reliable D call. The CDR3 consists of 14 residues. The V end was cut by 1 base, the J end by 5 bases, with 11 bases between. Germline assignment: CDR1 LNHDA and CDR2 SQIVND (reference sequence).

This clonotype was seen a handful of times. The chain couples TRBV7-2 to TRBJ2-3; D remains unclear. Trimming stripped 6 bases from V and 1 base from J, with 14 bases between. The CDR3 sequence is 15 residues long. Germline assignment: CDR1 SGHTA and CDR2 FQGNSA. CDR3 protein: CASSFGPLGTDTQYF. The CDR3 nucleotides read TGTGCCAGCAGTTTCGGACCGTTGGGCACAGATACGCAGTATTTT.

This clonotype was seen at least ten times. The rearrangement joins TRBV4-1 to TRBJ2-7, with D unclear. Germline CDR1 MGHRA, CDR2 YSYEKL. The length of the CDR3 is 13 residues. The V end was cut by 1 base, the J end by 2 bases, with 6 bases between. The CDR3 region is CASSQGIPYEQYF. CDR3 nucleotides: TGCGCCAGCAGCCAAGGTATCCCCTACGAGCAGTACTTC.

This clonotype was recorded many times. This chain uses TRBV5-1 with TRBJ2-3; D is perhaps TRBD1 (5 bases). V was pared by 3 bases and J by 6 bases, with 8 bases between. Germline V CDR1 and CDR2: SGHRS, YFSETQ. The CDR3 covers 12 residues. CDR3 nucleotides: TGCGCCAGCAGCTGGGGCGCGGATACGCAGTATTTT. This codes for CASSWGADTQYF.

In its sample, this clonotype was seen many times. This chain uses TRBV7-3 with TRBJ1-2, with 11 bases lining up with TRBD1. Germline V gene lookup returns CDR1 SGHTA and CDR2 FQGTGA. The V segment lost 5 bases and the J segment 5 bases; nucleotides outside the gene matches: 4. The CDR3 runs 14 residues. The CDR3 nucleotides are TGTGCCAGCAGCACCGGACAGGGGGCTTATGGCTACACCTTC. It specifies CASSTGQGAYGYTF.

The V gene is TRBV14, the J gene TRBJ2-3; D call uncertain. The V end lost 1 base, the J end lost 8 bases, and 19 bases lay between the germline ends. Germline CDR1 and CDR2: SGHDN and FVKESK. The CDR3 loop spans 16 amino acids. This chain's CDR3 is CASSQVGPPVRFTQYF. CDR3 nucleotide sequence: TGTGCCAGCAGCCAAGTTGGTCCTCCCGTTCGATTTACGCAGTATTTT. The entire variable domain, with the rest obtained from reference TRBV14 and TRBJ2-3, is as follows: EAGVTQFPSHSVIEKGQTVTLRCDPISGHDNLYWYRRVMGKEIKFLLHFVKESKQDESGMPNNRFLAERTGGTYSTLKVQPAELEDSGVYFCASSQVGPPVRFTQYFGPGTRLTVL.

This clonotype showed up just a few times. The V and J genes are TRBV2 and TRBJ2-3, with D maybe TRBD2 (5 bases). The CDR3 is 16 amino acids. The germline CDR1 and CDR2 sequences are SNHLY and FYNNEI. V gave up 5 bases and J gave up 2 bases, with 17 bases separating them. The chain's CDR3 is CASSPGLSTLTDTQYF. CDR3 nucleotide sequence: TGTGCCAGCAGTCCTGGACTTTCTACCCTCACAGATACGCAGTATTTT.

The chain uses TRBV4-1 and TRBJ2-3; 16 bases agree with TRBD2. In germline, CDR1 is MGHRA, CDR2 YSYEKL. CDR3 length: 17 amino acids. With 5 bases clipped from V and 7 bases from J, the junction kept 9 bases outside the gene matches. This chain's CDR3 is CASSSGTSGGARNTQYF. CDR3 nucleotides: TGCGCCAGCAGCTCCGGGACTAGCGGGGGGGCCCGGAATACGCAGTATTTT.

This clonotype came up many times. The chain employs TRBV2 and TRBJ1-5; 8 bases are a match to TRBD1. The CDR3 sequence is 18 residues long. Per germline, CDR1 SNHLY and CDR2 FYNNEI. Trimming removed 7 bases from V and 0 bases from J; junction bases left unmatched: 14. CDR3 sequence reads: CASTKNRGVPYSNQPQHF. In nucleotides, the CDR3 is TGTGCCAGCACCAAAAACAGGGGGGTCCCTTATAGCAATCAGCCCCAGCATTTT.

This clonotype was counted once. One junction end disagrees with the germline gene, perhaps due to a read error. The CDR3 region has the DNA TGTGCCGGCAGGGACGGACAGCTACTAAATGAAAAACTGTTTTTT. Its protein product is CAGRDGQLLNEKLFF. The V and J genes are TRBV4-2 and TRBJ1-4; D possibly corresponds to TRBD1 (6 bases). The CDR3 length is 15 residues. In germline, CDR1 is LGHNA, CDR2 YNFKEQ.

CDR3 sequence: CASSSRDFPTGGYTF. CDR3 in DNA: TGTGCCAGCAGCAGTCGGGACTTCCCTACGGGTGGCTACACCTTC. This chain connects TRBV5-4 to TRBJ1-2, with D perhaps TRBD1 (5 bases). The CDR3 has 15 residues. The germline V gene has CDR1 SGHNT and CDR2 YYREEE (reference sequence). The V end was cut by 4 bases, the J end by 7 bases, with 20 bases between.

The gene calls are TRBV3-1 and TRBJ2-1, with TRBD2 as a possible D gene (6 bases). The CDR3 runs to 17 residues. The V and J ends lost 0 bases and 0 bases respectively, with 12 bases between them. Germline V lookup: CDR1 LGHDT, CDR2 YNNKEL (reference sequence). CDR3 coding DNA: TGTGCCAGCAGCCAAGATAGGGCGGGGAGCTCCTACAATGAGCAGTTCTTC. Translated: CASSQDRAGSSYNEQFF.

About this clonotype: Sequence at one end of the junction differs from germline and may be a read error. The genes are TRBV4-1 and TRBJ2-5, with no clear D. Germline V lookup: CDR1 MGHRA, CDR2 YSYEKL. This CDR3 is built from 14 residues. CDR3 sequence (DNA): TGTGCCAGCAGCCCACGAAGGAACGGAGAGACCCAGTACTTC. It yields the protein CASSPRRNGETQYF.

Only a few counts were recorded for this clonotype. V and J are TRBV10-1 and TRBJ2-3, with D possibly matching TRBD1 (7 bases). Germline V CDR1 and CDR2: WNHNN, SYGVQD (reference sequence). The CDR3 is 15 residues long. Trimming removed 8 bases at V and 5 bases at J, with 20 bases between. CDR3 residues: CASPGGGQARDTQYF. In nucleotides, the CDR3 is TGCGCCAGCCCTGGAGGGGGCCAAGCGCGAGATACGCAGTATTTT.

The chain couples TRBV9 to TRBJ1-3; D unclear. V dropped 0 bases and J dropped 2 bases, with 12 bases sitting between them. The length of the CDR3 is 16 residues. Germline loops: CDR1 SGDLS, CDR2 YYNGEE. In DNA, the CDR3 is TGTGCCAGCAGCGTAGCTACGGGGAGGGCTGGAAACACCATATATTTT. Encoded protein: CASSVATGRAGNTIYF.

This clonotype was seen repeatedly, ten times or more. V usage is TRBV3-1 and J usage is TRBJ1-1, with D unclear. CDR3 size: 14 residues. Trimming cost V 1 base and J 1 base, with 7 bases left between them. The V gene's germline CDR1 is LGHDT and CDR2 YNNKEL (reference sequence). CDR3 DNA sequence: TGTGCCAGCAGCCAAGTTTCAGAGAACACTGAAGCTTTCTTT. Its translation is CASSQVSENTEAFF.

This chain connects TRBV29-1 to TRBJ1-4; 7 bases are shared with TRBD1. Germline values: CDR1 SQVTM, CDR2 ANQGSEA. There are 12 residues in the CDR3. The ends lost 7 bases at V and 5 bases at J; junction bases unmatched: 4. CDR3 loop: CSAQGGNEKLFF. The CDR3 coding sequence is TGCAGCGCCCAGGGGGGCAATGAAAAACTGTTTTTT. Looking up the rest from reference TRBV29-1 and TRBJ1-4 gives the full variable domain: SAVISQKPSRDICQRGTSLTIQCQVDSQVTMMFWYRQQPGQSLTLIATANQGSEATYESGFVIDKFPISRPNLTFSTLTVSNMSPEDSSIYLCSAQGGNEKLFFGSGTQLSVL.

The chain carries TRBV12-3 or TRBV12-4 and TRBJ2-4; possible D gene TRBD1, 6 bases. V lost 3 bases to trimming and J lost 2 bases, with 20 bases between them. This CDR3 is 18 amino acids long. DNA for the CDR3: TGTGCCAGCAGTTTTCTGGCAGGGGAAGATGGGTCCAAAAACATTCAGTACTTC. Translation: CASSFLAGEDGSKNIQYF.